The entry below describes one T cell receptor beta chain. The CDR3 has 15 amino acids. Germline trimming cut 5 bases from V and 4 bases from J; bases unmatched to any gene: 7. CDR1 MDHEN and CDR2 SYDVKM come from the germline V gene. The sample belongs to a study of cytomegalovirus exposure and HLA in healthy donors. Amplification used 60 Vbeta primers and 13 Jbeta primers. TCRdb's copy holds only in-frame clones and misses some; the assay was immunoSEQ multiplex PCR. The table shows some 160,000 clones, with 81% occurring only once. The TCR sequence derives from a man over 45 in good health and CMV-seropositive. Sample: PBMCs. The chain employs TRBV28 and TRBJ1-5; 8 positions agree with TRBD1. The DNA for the CDR3 is TGTGCCAGCAGTATCACGACAGGGGCAAATCAGCCCCAGCATTTT. Amino acids: CASSITTGANQPQHF.